A selection of T cell receptor beta chains follows, all from one sample in a study of blood T cells in healthy people across ages. TCRdb analysed the 5' RACE reads with MiXCR anew, one entry per CDR3 protein. In the table there are approximately 800,000 distinct CDR3 sequences, approximately 53% of which are singletons. Source material: blood. These receptors came from a middle-aged man in good health. CDR3s include the opening cysteine and the closing phenylalanine or tryptophan. The D gene is left open where the match is weak. Clone sizes are given selectively: once, few, many, or a class where the clone is expanded.

v_call: TRBV7-2
clone_size: -
d_call: TRBD2
j_call: TRBJ2-3
cdr3_aa: CASRLAGGSTQYF
cdr3_nt: TGTGCCAGCCGACTAGCGGGAGGTTCAACGCAGTATTTT

v_call: TRBV27
clone_size: -
d_call: TRBD1
j_call: TRBJ1-4
cdr3_aa: CASSPDEGAQREKLFF
cdr3_nt: TGTGCCAGCAGTCCCGACGAGGGGGCACAGAGGGAAAAACTGTTTTTT

v_call: TRBV20-1
clone_size: -
d_call: -
j_call: TRBJ2-3
cdr3_aa: CSAHERQETSTDTQYF
cdr3_nt: TGCAGTGCCCACGAGCGGCAGGAGACTAGCACAGATACGCAGTATTTT

v_call: TRBV11-1
clone_size: -
d_call: -
j_call: TRBJ1-1
cdr3_aa: CASSTSNRVTEAFF
cdr3_nt: TGTGCCAGCAGCACTTCTAACAGAGTCACTGAAGCTTTCTTT

v_call: TRBV7-6
clone_size: -
d_call: -
j_call: TRBJ2-7
cdr3_aa: CASSLFASRPVAGFYEQYF
cdr3_nt: TGTGCCAGCAGCTTATTCGCGTCGCGCCCCGTAGCAGGATTCTACGAGCAGTACTTC

v_call: TRBV7-9
clone_size: -
d_call: -
j_call: TRBJ2-7
cdr3_aa: CASSSIGGRVSHEQYF
cdr3_nt: TGTGCCAGCAGCTCGATTGGTGGCAGAGTATCCCACGAGCAGTACTTC

v_call: TRBV21-1
clone_size: -
d_call: -
j_call: TRBJ2-5
cdr3_aa: CVSGRQDRGQETQYF
cdr3_nt: TGTGTCAGCGGCCGACAGGACCGGGGCCAAGAGACCCAGTACTTC

v_call: TRBV7-9
clone_size: -
d_call: TRBD2
j_call: TRBJ2-1
cdr3_aa: CASSLARGLAVNEQFF
cdr3_nt: TGTGCCAGCAGCTTAGCGAGGGGACTAGCGGTCAATGAGCAGTTCTTC

v_call: TRBV5-1
clone_size: -
d_call: -
j_call: TRBJ1-1
cdr3_aa: CASKQEAGMNTEAFF
cdr3_nt: TGCGCCAGCAAACAGGAGGCAGGCATGAACACTGAAGCTTTCTTT

v_call: TRBV12-3/TRBV12-4
clone_size: -
d_call: TRBD1
j_call: TRBJ1-2
cdr3_aa: CASSLRLGTGGYGYTF
cdr3_nt: TGTGCCAGCAGTCTCCGCCTAGGGACAGGGGGCTATGGCTACACCTTC

v_call: TRBV7-3
clone_size: -
d_call: TRBD2
j_call: TRBJ2-1
cdr3_aa: CASSPGLAGAELEFF
cdr3_nt: TGTGCCAGCAGCCCCGGACTAGCGGGGGCCGAGCTGGAGTTCTTC

v_call: TRBV5-6
clone_size: once
d_call: TRBD1
j_call: TRBJ2-5
cdr3_aa: CASRPGGTNFLQETQYF
cdr3_nt: TGTGCCAGCCGGCCAGGGGGCACCAATTTCCTCCAAGAGACCCAGTACTTC

v_call: TRBV28
clone_size: -
d_call: -
j_call: TRBJ1-2
cdr3_aa: CATQAGNYGYTF
cdr3_nt: TGTGCCACTCAAGCTGGTAACTATGGCTACACCTTC

v_call: TRBV4-1
clone_size: -
d_call: -
j_call: TRBJ2-1
cdr3_aa: CASSQEVGGPYNEQFF
cdr3_nt: TGCGCCAGCAGCCAAGAAGTAGGGGGGCCCTACAATGAGCAGTTCTTC

v_call: TRBV6-4
clone_size: few
d_call: TRBD1
j_call: TRBJ2-1
cdr3_aa: CASSDAGQGFEQFF
cdr3_nt: TGTGCCAGCAGTGACGCGGGACAGGGGTTTGAGCAGTTCTTC

v_call: TRBV12-5
clone_size: few
d_call: -
j_call: TRBJ2-5
cdr3_aa: CASGHAPNEQYF
cdr3_nt: TGTGCTAGTGGGCACGCACCGAATGAGCAGTACTTC

v_call: TRBV29-1
clone_size: -
d_call: -
j_call: TRBJ2-6
cdr3_aa: CSVDVGGGSGANVLTF
cdr3_nt: TGCAGCGTTGACGTAGGTGGGGGCTCTGGGGCCAACGTCCTGACTTTC

v_call: TRBV14
clone_size: -
d_call: TRBD1
j_call: TRBJ1-2
cdr3_aa: CASSHPGDSRLNRGYTF
cdr3_nt: TGTGCCAGCAGCCACCCTGGGGACAGTAGGCTTAATCGTGGCTACACCTTC

v_call: TRBV7-2
clone_size: -
d_call: TRBD1
j_call: TRBJ2-1
cdr3_aa: CASSLEGQEYNEQFF
cdr3_nt: TGTGCCAGCAGCTTAGAGGGACAGGAGTACAATGAGCAGTTCTTC

v_call: TRBV6-1
clone_size: few
d_call: -
j_call: TRBJ2-3
cdr3_aa: CASSDGGIVDTQYF
cdr3_nt: TGTGCCAGCAGTGACGGGGGCATAGTAGATACGCAGTATTTT

v_call: TRBV11-1
clone_size: -
d_call: TRBD2
j_call: TRBJ2-3
cdr3_aa: CASSLGLATSTDTQYF
cdr3_nt: TGTGCCAGCAGCTTGGGACTAGCTACGAGCACAGATACGCAGTATTTT

v_call: TRBV28
clone_size: -
d_call: -
j_call: TRBJ2-1
cdr3_aa: CASRDEEQFF
cdr3_nt: TGTGCCAGCAGGGACGAGGAGCAGTTCTTC

v_call: TRBV5-1
clone_size: few
d_call: -
j_call: TRBJ1-2
cdr3_aa: CASSLALTDGGYGYTF
cdr3_nt: TGCGCCAGCAGCTTGGCCCTGACGGACGGCGGGTATGGCTACACCTTC

v_call: TRBV7-8
clone_size: -
d_call: -
j_call: TRBJ2-6
cdr3_aa: CASSLEGTGANVLTF
cdr3_nt: TGTGCCAGCAGCTTAGAGGGAACTGGGGCCAACGTCCTGACTTTC

v_call: TRBV29-1
clone_size: few
d_call: -
j_call: TRBJ2-5
cdr3_aa: CSVISGRETQYF
cdr3_nt: TGCAGCGTTATTAGCGGCAGGGAGACCCAGTACTTC

v_call: TRBV4-1
clone_size: once
d_call: -
j_call: TRBJ2-4
cdr3_aa: CASSPNTELAKNIQYF
cdr3_nt: TGCGCCAGCAGCCCCAACACCGAGTTAGCCAAAAACATTCAGTACTTC

v_call: TRBV11-2
clone_size: -
d_call: TRBD2
j_call: TRBJ2-2
cdr3_aa: CASSLVRTRNTGELFF
cdr3_nt: TGTGCCAGCAGCTTAGTCCGGACTAGGAACACCGGGGAGCTGTTTTTT

v_call: TRBV6-5
clone_size: -
d_call: -
j_call: TRBJ2-6
cdr3_aa: CASTSGTISSGANVLTF
cdr3_nt: TGTGCCAGCACTTCCGGGACGATAAGCTCTGGGGCCAACGTCCTGACTTTC